This T cell receptor (beta chain) is from a study of OX40 agonist ivuxolimab in advanced cancers. Study summary: At doses from 0.01 to 10 mg/kg, patients were given intravenous ivuxolimab every 2 weeks.

Study-level points and caveats: Some patients who did not respond also had low normalized T-cell clonal expansion. Expanded peripheral T cell antigen specificity was not determined.

Of note for this clone: Its antigen is unidentified. Sequence at one end of the junction differs from germline and may be a read error.

The CDR3 length is 12 residues. The V gene's germline CDR1 is MNHEY and CDR2 SMNVEV (reference sequence). The method was immunoSEQ multiplex PCR; TCRdb's version includes in-frame clones alone and lacks a portion of them. This repertoire shows nearly 95,000 clones, 94% found once; its top ten account for roughly 2.6%. The chain couples TRBV27 to TRBJ1-6; the D is unclear. This TCR came from an adult with an advanced solid tumor such as melanoma, head and neck, liver or kidney cancer. The sample in question was CD4+ or CD8+ T cells sorted from blood, obtained in a trial of the OX40 agonist ivuxolimab. The CDR3 is CASSDYISPLHF. In nucleotides, the CDR3 is TGTGCCAGCAGTGATTATATTTCACCCCTCCACTTT.